Listed here are 27 T cell receptor beta chains from one sample, sequenced in a study of shared clonotypes between healthy human individuals. Using immunoSEQ multiplex PCR, the repertoire was profiled, and TCRdb retains in-frame clones only, with some absent. This repertoire shows about 2 million clones, roughly 94% found once; its top ten account for around 0.13%. Material for sequencing was naive CD4+ T cells sorted from blood. The subset here: CD45RA+ positively selected. The receptors were gathered from a man between 18 and 35 years old in good health.

The genes are TRBV4-1 and TRBJ1-1; D ambiguous. V lost 1 base to trimming and J lost 3 bases, with 15 bases between them. The CDR3 spans 16 residues. Germline V CDR1 and CDR2: MGHRA, YSYEKL. The CDR3: CASSQGDRGYDTEAFF. The CDR3 DNA is TGCGCCAGCAGCCAAGGCGACCGGGGATACGACACTGAAGCTTTCTTT.

This rearrangement joins TRBV18 to TRBJ2-7; TRBD1 aligns across 10 bases. This CDR3 is 15 amino acids long. The V gene end was trimmed by 3 bases and the J gene end by 3 bases; junction bases not matched to a gene: 5. Germline CDR1 reads KGHSH; CDR2 reads LQKENI. The CDR3 DNA is TGTGCCAGCTCACCTACCGGGACAGGGGACTACGAGCAGTACTTC. Protein product: CASSPTGTGDYEQYF.

The chain links TRBV5-8 to TRBJ1-3; D ambiguous. The CDR3 is 12 amino acids. The V gene lost 4 bases and the J gene lost 4 bases, with 6 bases spanning the gap. Germline V lookup: CDR1 SGHTS, CDR2 YDEGEE. DNA of the CDR3: TGTGCCAGCAGCGTAAAAGGAAACACCATATATTTT. Residues: CASSVKGNTIYF. The full variable domain, in which reference TRBV5-8 and TRBJ1-3 provide the parts outside the CDR3, is EAGVTQSPTHLIKTRGQQATLRCSPISGHTSVYWYQQALGLGLQFLLWYDEGEERNRGNFPPRFSGRQFPNYSSELNVNALELEDSALYLCASSVKGNTIYFGEGSWLTVV.

With regard to this clone: The same CDR3 also results from other DNA sequences found in this sample. V is TRBV28 and J is TRBJ1-2; 12 bases align to TRBD1. The trim removed 3 bases at V and 4 bases at J, leaving 3 bases unmatched. The CDR3 has 15 residues. Germline V gene sequence: CDR1 MDHEN, CDR2 SYDVKM. The CDR3 DNA follows: TGTGCCAGCAGTTTGGGGACAGGGGGCGTCTATGGCTACACCTTC. Its translation is CASSLGTGGVYGYTF.

The V gene is TRBV5-6, the J gene TRBJ1-4; D unclear. The CDR3 covers 13 residues. V lost 2 bases to trimming and J lost 4 bases, with 6 bases between them. Germline V gives CDR1 SGHDT, CDR2 YYEEEE. Written as DNA, the CDR3 is TGTGCCAGCAGCTTCGGCAATAATGAAAAACTGTTTTTT. Translating it yields CASSFGNNEKLFF.

Only a few counts were recorded for this clone. Other DNA sequences in this specimen translate into the identical CDR3. The rearrangement uses TRBV5-1 and TRBJ2-7; D possibly corresponds to TRBD1 (6 bases). From germline, CDR1 is SGHRS and CDR2 YFSETQ. Between the trimmed V and J ends, which lost 4 bases and 6 bases, there was a span of 11 bases. The CDR3 runs to 12 residues. The CDR3 loop reads CASSPQGREQYF. The DNA of the CDR3 is TGCGCCAGCAGCCCACAGGGTCGCGAGCAGTACTTC.

The gene calls are TRBV18 and TRBJ2-6; 7 bases match TRBD1. Looked up from germline, CDR1 is KGHSH and CDR2 is LQKENI. The CDR3 has 16 amino acids. J lost 2 bases, V lost 1 base, and 2 bases had no gene match. CDR3 bases: TGTGCCAGCTCACCACAGGGGGCGCCTGGGGCCAACGTCCTGACTTTC. It yields the protein CASSPQGAPGANVLTF.

This sequence joins TRBV5-1 and TRBJ1-2; D remains unclear. CDR3 length equals 13 residues. CDR1 and CDR2 from the germline V gene are SGHRS and YFSETQ. V lost 2 bases, J lost 6 bases, and 11 bases lay in between. The CDR3 DNA is TGCGCCAGCAGCTTACGGGCCCCGGATGGCTACACCTTC. Translating gives CASSLRAPDGYTF. The full variable domain, its missing parts supplied by reference TRBV5-1 and TRBJ1-2, is KAGVTQTPRYLIKTRGQQVTLSCSPISGHRSVSWYQQTPGQGLQFLFEYFSETQRNKGNFPGRFSGRQFSNSRSEMNVSTLELGDSALYLCASSLRAPDGYTFGSGTRLTVV.

The chain uses TRBV19 and TRBJ1-2, with D perhaps TRBD1 (6 bases). This CDR3 has 14 amino acids. V lost 5 bases, J lost 4 bases, and 14 bases lay in between. The germline CDR1 and CDR2 sequences are LNHDA and SQIVND (reference sequence). DNA of the CDR3: TGTGCCAGTAGTCATAGGACAGCTCCCTATGGCTACACCTTC. Its translation is CASSHRTAPYGYTF.

CDR3 sequence: CASRTSGGPDTQYF. For the CDR3, the DNA is TGTGCCAGCAGGACTAGCGGGGGGCCAGATACGCAGTATTTT. The genes are TRBV6-5 and TRBJ2-3; 13 nucleotides align to TRBD2. V was clipped by 6 bases and J by 4 bases; unmatched bases: 1. Germline-derived CDR1 and CDR2 are MNHEY and SVGAGI. There are 14 residues in the CDR3.

V is TRBV7-9 and J is TRBJ1-5; maybe TRBD1 (5 bases). V gave up 5 bases and J gave up 5 bases, with 13 bases separating them. This CDR3 spans 14 amino acids. Per the germline V gene, CDR1 is SEHNR and CDR2 is FQNEAQ (reference sequence). The CDR3 sequence: CASSPGPGDQPQHF. CDR3 coding DNA: TGTGCCAGCAGCCCGGGACCGGGCGATCAGCCCCAGCATTTT.

A note on this clone: At the DNA level, this CDR3 is encoded by other sequences in the same sample as well. This chain uses TRBV7-3 with TRBJ1-2, with D perhaps TRBD1 (6 bases). With 2 bases removed from V and 2 bases from J, the gap between germline ends came to 6 bases. The germline gives CDR1 SGHTA, CDR2 FQGTGA. The CDR3 has 13 residues. The CDR3, as DNA: TGTGCCAGCAGCTTAGGACAGAACTATGGCTACACCTTC. It yields the protein CASSLGQNYGYTF.

The DNA for the CDR3 is TGTGCCAGCTCACCAGGGGTCCTACGTGAAGCTTTCTTT. Amino acids: CASSPGVLREAFF. The chain uses TRBV18 and TRBJ1-1; D gene ambiguous. CDR1 is KGHSH and CDR2 is LQKENI in the germline V gene. V shed 2 bases and J shed 7 bases, with 11 bases lying between them. The length of the CDR3 is 13 residues.

The chain joins TRBV2 to TRBJ2-2; D is unresolved. The V and J ends lost 3 bases and 6 bases respectively, with 14 bases between them. CDR3 size: 15 residues. CDR1 is SNHLY, CDR2 FYNNEI, per germline. The CDR3 loop is CASSEEHTTSGELFF. The CDR3 coding sequence is TGTGCCAGCAGTGAGGAACACACGACATCCGGGGAGCTGTTTTTT.

The chain carries TRBV7-2 and TRBJ1-3; 11 nucleotides align to TRBD1. The CDR3 sequence is 16 residues long. CDR1 and CDR2 from the germline V gene are SGHTA and FQGNSA. Trimming at V came to 5 bases and at J to 3 bases, leaving 6 bases not matched to a gene. The CDR3 here is CASSRTGGRDGNTIYF. In nucleotides, the CDR3 is TGTGCCAGCAGCAGGACAGGGGGCAGGGATGGAAACACCATATATTTT.

V and J are TRBV7-2 and TRBJ1-2; possible D gene TRBD1, 5 bases. Germline V gives CDR1 SGHTA, CDR2 FQGNSA. V was clipped by 6 bases and J by 8 bases, with 22 bases between them. This CDR3 is built from 15 residues. The CDR3 spells CASSTIMAGRGGYTF. The CDR3 DNA reads as TGTGCCAGCAGTACGATTATGGCAGGGAGAGGAGGCTACACCTTC.

The chain couples TRBV2 to TRBJ1-5; 7 nucleotides align to TRBD1. The CDR3 extends over 15 amino acids. The J segment lost 7 bases and the V segment lost 3 bases, leaving 9 bases of the junction unmatched. Per the germline V gene, CDR1 is SNHLY and CDR2 is FYNNEI. This CDR3 is CASSEEQGIWQPQHF. The CDR3 bases are TGTGCCAGCAGTGAGGAACAGGGGATTTGGCAGCCCCAGCATTTT.

This clone was recorded once. V gene TRBV6-4 combines with J gene TRBJ1-1; no firm D call. V lost 3 bases and J lost 1, with 6 bases in between. This CDR3 spans 13 amino acids. Germline V gene lookup returns CDR1 MRHNA and CDR2 SNTAGT. CDR3 protein: CASSEEGNTEAFF. The CDR3, as DNA: TGTGCCAGCAGTGAGGAGGGGAACACTGAAGCTTTCTTT.

V gene TRBV2 combines with J gene TRBJ2-3, with unresolved D. Per germline, CDR1 SNHLY and CDR2 FYNNEI. The CDR3 has 17 residues. Trimming stripped 6 bases from V and 2 bases from J, with 21 bases between. CDR3 loop: CASRPTVALGSTDTQYF. DNA for the CDR3: TGTGCCAGCAGGCCTACAGTGGCTCTGGGATCCACAGATACGCAGTATTTT.

This clone has a single count. Other DNA sequences within the sample encode an identical CDR3. CDR3 sequence (DNA): TGCGCCAGCAGCTTGGGACTAGTGAAAGAGACCCAGTACTTC. Protein sequence: CASSLGLVKETQYF. The chain carries TRBV5-1 and TRBJ2-5, with a possible D match to TRBD2 (6 bases). V was pared by 0 bases and J by 3 bases, with 9 bases between. The CDR3 has 14 residues. Germline values: CDR1 SGHRS, CDR2 YFSETQ.

The rearrangement uses TRBV2 and TRBJ2-1; 10 nucleotides align to TRBD1. CDR1 is SNHLY and CDR2 is FYNNEI in the germline V gene. The CDR3 is made up of 14 amino acids. V dropped 6 bases and J dropped 7; count of bases not matched to a gene: 6. The CDR3 nucleotides are TGTGCCAGCAGGGGACAGGGGTTGCGGAATGAGCAGTTCTTC. Its protein product is CASRGQGLRNEQFF.

Note on this clone: This could be a read error, since a much larger clone is one nucleotide away. The chain is built from TRBV30 and TRBJ1-4; 7 bases map to TRBD1. Per the germline V gene, CDR1 is GTSNPN and CDR2 is SVGIG (reference sequence). CDR3 size: 13 residues. CDR3 sequence (DNA): TGTGCCGGGAGACAGGGACCTTTTGAAAAACTGTTTTTT. Protein: CAGRQGPFEKLFF.

This chain uses TRBV5-1 with TRBJ2-7, with a possible D match to TRBD2 (5 bases). V dropped 0 bases and J dropped 1 base, with 14 bases sitting between them. Germline V gene sequence: CDR1 SGHRS, CDR2 YFSETQ. This CDR3 has 16 residues. This CDR3 reads CASSLGGSGLSYEQYF. The CDR3 DNA reads as TGCGCCAGCAGCTTGGGAGGGAGCGGACTTTCCTACGAGCAGTACTTC.

The CDR3 here is CASSSGRYQETQYF. The CDR3 DNA reads TGTGCCAGCAGCTCGGGACGGTACCAAGAGACCCAGTACTTC. The chain combines TRBV7-2 with TRBJ2-5; D assignment may be TRBD1 or TRBD2 (5 bases each). The V end lost 4 bases, the J end lost 0 bases, and 9 bases lay between the germline ends. The CDR3 loop spans 14 amino acids. Looked up from germline, CDR1 is SGHTA and CDR2 is FQGNSA.

This sequence joins TRBV11-2 and TRBJ1-1; D ambiguous. Germline CDR1 reads SGHAT; CDR2 reads FQNNGV. V lost 5 bases, J lost 6 bases, and 16 bases lay in between. CDR3 length equals 14 residues. The chain's CDR3 is CASSPPRLSPEAFF. The CDR3 DNA sequence: TGTGCCAGCAGCCCCCCCCGGTTGTCCCCTGAAGCTTTCTTT.

The chain is built from TRBV5-4 and TRBJ2-7; 7 positions match TRBD2. CDR3 size: 18 residues. J lost 0 bases, V lost 5 bases, and 17 bases had no gene match. In germline, CDR1 is SGHNT, CDR2 YYREEE (reference sequence). CDR3 sequence reads: CASSRSPSLAALSYEQYF. The CDR3 DNA follows: TGTGCCAGCAGTCGGTCCCCCTCTCTAGCGGCGCTCTCCTACGAGCAGTACTTC.

This clone was observed a few times. Other DNA sequences in the sample encode the same CDR3. J is TRBJ2-1 and V is TRBV5-1; D not resolved. CDR3 length equals 13 residues. Germline CDR1 reads SGHRS; CDR2 reads YFSETQ. Trimming pared 3 bases from V and 0 bases from J, leaving 4 bases between. The CDR3 spells CASSSDSYNEQFF. DNA of the CDR3: TGCGCCAGCAGCTCGGACTCCTACAATGAGCAGTTCTTC.